The 18 T cell receptor beta chains in this list originate from one sample, sequenced in a study of cytomegalovirus exposure and HLA in healthy donors. Primers included in the PCR were 60 Vbeta and 13 Jbeta primers. The repertoire was sequenced with immunoSEQ multiplex PCR; TCRdb's copy has only in-frame clones and lacks some. The sample lists about 91,000 clones, over 75% occurring once. Sequenced input: PBMCs. All receptors come from a male donor in good health and CMV-seropositive.

The genes are TRBV30 and TRBJ1-2; TRBD1 might be the D (5 bases). Trimming removed 1 base from V and 1 base from J, with 13 bases in between. Germline loops: CDR1 GTSNPN, CDR2 SVGIG (reference sequence). The CDR3 runs to 15 residues. CDR3 residues: CAWSAWPGDNYGYTF. In DNA, the CDR3 is TGTGCCTGGAGTGCGTGGCCGGGGGATAACTATGGCTACACCTTC.

The rearrangement uses TRBV30 and TRBJ2-2, with D uncertain. Germline CDR1 GTSNPN, CDR2 SVGIG (reference sequence). V was pared by 0 bases and J by 4 bases, with 9 bases between. The CDR3 consists of 14 residues. CDR3 nucleotide sequence: TGTGCCTGGAGTGTCCTAGATGGCACCGGGGAGCTGTTTTTT. This translates into CAWSVLDGTGELFF.

This clone has just one count. The V and J genes are TRBV28 and TRBJ2-1; TRBD1 is a possible D gene (6 bases). The CDR3 is 16 residues long. Germline lookup yields CDR1 MDHEN and CDR2 SYDVKM. Trimming cost V 3 bases and J 8 bases, with 20 bases left between them. The CDR3 protein is CASSFSGVVSVYEQFF. The DNA of the CDR3 is TGTGCCAGCAGTTTTTCAGGGGTCGTTTCAGTTTATGAGCAGTTCTTC.

The genes are TRBV6-5 and TRBJ1-5; tentative D call: TRBD1 (5 bases). CDR3 length: 15 amino acids. Germline CDR1 MNHEY, CDR2 SVGAGI. Trimming took off 6 bases at V and 3 bases at J, with 15 bases between the two ends. The CDR3 DNA reads as TGTGCCAGCAGAAGTATCGACAGCCTCAATCAGCCCCAGCATTTT. It translates to CASRSIDSLNQPQHF.

DNA for the CDR3: TGTGCCAGCAGCTCGACAGAATCTGTGAACTATGGCTACACCTTC. This sequence encodes CASSSTESVNYGYTF. V is TRBV7-9 and J is TRBJ1-2; D perhaps matches TRBD1 (5 bases). The V gene lost 4 bases and the J gene lost 2 bases, with 14 bases spanning the gap. CDR3 length equals 15 residues. Germline V gene sequence: CDR1 SEHNR, CDR2 FQNEAQ (reference sequence).

The chain is built from TRBV28 and TRBJ2-7; 11 bases line up with TRBD1. The J segment lost 4 bases and the V segment lost 5 bases, leaving 4 bases of the junction unmatched. This CDR3 contains 14 residues. The germline V gene encodes CDR1 MDHEN and CDR2 SYDVKM. The CDR3 is CASSTGTGGYEQYF. The CDR3 region has the DNA TGTGCCAGCAGTACCGGGACAGGGGGGTACGAGCAGTACTTC.

The rearrangement joins TRBV7-8 to TRBJ2-1; 8 positions agree with TRBD2. This CDR3 is built from 15 residues. V gave up 2 bases and J gave up 9 bases; unmatched junction bases: 9. Germline loops: CDR1 SGHVS, CDR2 FQNEAQ. Written as DNA, the CDR3 is TGTGCCAGCAGCTTACAAGCGGGAGTTAGTTCTGAGCAGTTCTTC. Translating gives CASSLQAGVSSEQFF.

A note on this clone: At one boundary the junction diverges from the germline segment, which might be a read error. The chain is built from TRBV13 and TRBJ2-7; D call uncertain. CDR1 is PRHDT, CDR2 FYEKMQ, per germline (reference sequence). CDR3 size: 12 residues. The chain's CDR3 is CASSLAVDEQYF. CDR3 in DNA: TGTGCCAGCAGTTTAGCTGTTGACGAGCAGTACTTC.

The J gene is TRBJ2-5, the V gene TRBV29-1; 8 bases line up with TRBD1. Looked up from germline, CDR1 is SQVTM and CDR2 is ANQGSEA. J was trimmed by 6 bases and V by 4 bases; bases with no gene match: 13. The CDR3 contains 15 residues. The CDR3 DNA sequence: TGCAGCGTTGCGTCCACCCCACAGGGGGGACAGACCCAGTACTTC. Amino acid sequence: CSVASTPQGGQTQYF.

The chain is built from TRBV5-1 and TRBJ1-6; D gene uncertain. Germline V lookup: CDR1 SGHRS, CDR2 YFSETQ. The CDR3 contains 14 residues. Trimming shortened V by 6 bases and J by 1 base, and 8 bases separated the two germline ends. CDR3 sequence: CASKTESYNSPLHF. CDR3 in DNA: TGCGCCAGCAAAACAGAATCCTATAATTCACCCCTCCACTTT.

This clone was picked up a small number of times. The rearrangement links TRBV6-1 to TRBJ1-5; 11 bases are shared with TRBD1. The CDR3 loop spans 17 amino acids. CDR1 is MNHNS and CDR2 is SASEGT in the germline V gene. V dropped 3 bases and J dropped 1; count of bases not matched to a gene: 5. CDR3 region: CASSEDRGQRSNQPQHF. The DNA of the CDR3 is TGTGCCAGCAGTGAGGACAGGGGGCAGCGGAGCAATCAGCCCCAGCATTTT.

The chain joins TRBV4-1 to TRBJ2-3, with 12 nucleotides matching TRBD2. After removal of 3 bases from V and 3 bases from J, the junction contained 4 bases not matched to a gene. The CDR3 runs to 16 residues. CDR1 is MGHRA, CDR2 YSYEKL, per germline. CDR3 protein: CASSQYGTSGTDTQYF. The CDR3 nucleotides read TGCGCCAGCAGCCAGTATGGGACTAGCGGGACAGATACGCAGTATTTT.

The chain links TRBV15 to TRBJ1-5, with TRBD1 matching over 7 bases. Germline V lookup: CDR1 LNHNV, CDR2 YYDKDF (reference sequence). V shed 5 bases, J shed 4 bases, and the junction held 11 bases outside the gene matches. The CDR3 has 16 residues. Written as DNA, the CDR3 is TGTGCCACCAGCGCAGACAGGGCCCTTGGGAATCAGCCCCAGCATTTT. It specifies CATSADRALGNQPQHF. The full variable domain, rest sourced from reference TRBV15 and TRBJ1-5, is DAMVIQNPRYQVTQFGKPVTLSCSQTLNHNVMYWYQQKSSQAPKLLFHYYDKDFNNEADTPDNFQSRRPNTSFCFLDIRSPGLGDTAMYLCATSADRALGNQPQHFGDGTRLSIL.

The V call is TRBV19, the J call TRBJ1-5, with 11 bases aligning to TRBD1. Germline V gene sequence: CDR1 LNHDA, CDR2 SQIVND (reference sequence). J was trimmed by 5 bases and V by 6 bases; bases with no gene match: 3. The CDR3 runs to 14 residues. CDR3 protein: CASSRDRGDQPQHF. The CDR3, as DNA: TGTGCCAGTAGCCGGGACAGGGGGGATCAGCCCCAGCATTTT. Full variable domain (remainder filled in from reference TRBV19 and TRBJ1-5): DGGITQSPKYLFRKEGQNVTLSCEQNLNHDAMYWYRQDPGQGLRLIYYSQIVNDFQKGDIAEGYSVSREKKESFPLTVTSAQKNPTAFYLCASSRDRGDQPQHFGDGTRLSIL.

This chain joins TRBV30 and TRBJ2-1; 7 bases agree with TRBD2. With V trimmed by 4 bases and J by 8 bases, 8 bases remained unmatched. Per the germline V gene, CDR1 is GTSNPN and CDR2 is SVGIG (reference sequence). There are 13 residues in the CDR3. CDR3 DNA sequence: TGTGCCTGGAATGGCGGGAGCGGGGATGAGCAGTTCTTC. The encoded protein is CAWNGGSGDEQFF.

This clone occurred a few times. V and J are TRBV27 and TRBJ2-7, with 10 bases lining up with TRBD1. CDR1 is MNHEY and CDR2 is SMNVEV in the germline V gene (reference sequence). This CDR3 is built from 16 residues. V lost 6 bases and J lost 1; bases outside the gene matches: 9. CDR3 protein: CASSPGTGAASYEQYF. CDR3 coding DNA: TGTGCCAGCAGCCCCGGGACAGGGGCCGCTTCCTACGAGCAGTACTTC.

This clone was counted only a few times. Other nucleotide sequences from this sample produce the same CDR3. The V and J genes are TRBV4-2 and TRBJ2-6; D is uncertain. V was trimmed by 3 bases and J by 1 base, leaving 10 bases between them. This CDR3 is 16 amino acids long. CDR1 and CDR2 (germline): LGHNA, YNFKEQ. The CDR3: CASSQETGSGANVLTF. CDR3 coding DNA: TGTGCCAGCAGCCAGGAGACGGGTTCTGGGGCCAACGTCCTGACTTTC.

This clone was counted between two and nine times. The J gene is TRBJ2-3, the V gene TRBV19; 11 nucleotides line up with TRBD1. Germline CDR1 reads LNHDA; CDR2 reads SQIVND (reference sequence). V was clipped by 10 bases and J by 2 bases; unmatched bases: 5. CDR3 length: 14 residues. The chain's CDR3 is CATQDRGHTDTQYF. As DNA, the CDR3 is TGTGCCACCCAGGACAGGGGGCACACAGATACGCAGTATTTT.